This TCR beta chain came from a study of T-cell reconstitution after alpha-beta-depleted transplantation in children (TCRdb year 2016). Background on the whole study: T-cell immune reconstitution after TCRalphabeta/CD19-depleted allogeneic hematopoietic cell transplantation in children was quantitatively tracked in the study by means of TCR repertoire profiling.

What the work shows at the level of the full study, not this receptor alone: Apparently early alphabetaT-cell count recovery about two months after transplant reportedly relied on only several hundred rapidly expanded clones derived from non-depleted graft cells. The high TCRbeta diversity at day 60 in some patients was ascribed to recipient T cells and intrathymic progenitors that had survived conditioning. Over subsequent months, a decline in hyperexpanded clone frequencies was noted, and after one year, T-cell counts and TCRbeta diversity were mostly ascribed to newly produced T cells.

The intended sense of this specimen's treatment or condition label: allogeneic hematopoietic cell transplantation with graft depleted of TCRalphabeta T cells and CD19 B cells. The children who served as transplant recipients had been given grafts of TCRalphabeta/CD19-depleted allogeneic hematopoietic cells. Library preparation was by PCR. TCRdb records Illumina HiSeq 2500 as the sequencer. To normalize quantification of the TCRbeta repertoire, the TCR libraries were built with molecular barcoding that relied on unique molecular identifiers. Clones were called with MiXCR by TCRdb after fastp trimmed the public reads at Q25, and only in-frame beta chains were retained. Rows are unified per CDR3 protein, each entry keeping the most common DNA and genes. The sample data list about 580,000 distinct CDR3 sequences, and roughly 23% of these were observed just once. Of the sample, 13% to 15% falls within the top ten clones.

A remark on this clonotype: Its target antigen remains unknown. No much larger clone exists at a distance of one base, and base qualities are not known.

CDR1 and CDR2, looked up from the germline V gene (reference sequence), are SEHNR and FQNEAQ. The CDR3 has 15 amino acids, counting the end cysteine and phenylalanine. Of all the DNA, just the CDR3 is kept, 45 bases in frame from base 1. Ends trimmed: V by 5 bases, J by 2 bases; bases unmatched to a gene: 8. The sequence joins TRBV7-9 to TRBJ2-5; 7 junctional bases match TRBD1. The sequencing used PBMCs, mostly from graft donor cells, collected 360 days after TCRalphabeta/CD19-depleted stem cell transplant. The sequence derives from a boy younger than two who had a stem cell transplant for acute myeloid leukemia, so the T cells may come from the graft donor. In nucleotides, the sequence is TGTGCCAGCAGCAAGGGACAGTTTTTACAAGAGACCCAGTACTTC. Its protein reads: CASSKGQFLQETQYF.